The rows below give T cell receptor delta chains drawn from one sample of a study of Vδ1+ human thymocytes. TCRdb re-identified clones in the multiplex PCR reads via CATT. The sample records about 75,000 delta-chain clones, approximately 37% being singletons. The sample comprised Vdelta1+ gamma-delta thymocytes from the thymus. Receptors were obtained from a boy less than two years old who had congenital heart surgery. Both conserved end residues are part of each CDR3. The order of the fields is clone size, CDR3 length, V gene, J gene, D gene, CDR3 DNA, CDR3 protein. The D gene is left open where the match is weak. A clone size is listed for some rows: how often the clone was seen (once, few, many), or a class if it is expanded.

size: few; length: 13; V: TRDV1; J: TRDJ1; D: NA; DNA: TGTGCTCTTGGGGAACGGGGTGAGAAGGAACTCATCTTT; CDR3: CALGERGEKELIF
size: NA; length: 25; V: TRDV1; J: TRDJ1; D: TRDD3; DNA: TGTGCTCGTGGGGAACTCTGGCCTTCTCTAAGCCCTCTGGGGGGTGCCTTTTTGTACACCGATAAACTCATCTTT; CDR3: CARGELWPSLSPLGGAFLYTDKLIF
size: NA; length: 20; V: TRDV1; J: TRDJ1; D: TRDD3; DNA: TGTGCTCTTGGGGGTTGGCGAGGGACTGGGGGATACGCGTATGCCGATAAACTCATCTTT; CDR3: CALGGWRGTGGYAYADKLIF
size: NA; length: 12; V: TRDV2; J: TRDJ1; D: NA; DNA: TGTGCCTGTGCCCCCCCCACCGATAAACTCATCTTT; CDR3: CACAPPTDKLIF
size: NA; length: 23; V: TRDV1; J: TRDJ1; D: TRDD3; DNA: TGTGCTCTTGGGGAACGGTGGGGCTACGATTTGTGGGGGATAGAAGGGCACACCGATAAACTCATCTTT; CDR3: CALGERWGYDLWGIEGHTDKLIF
size: NA; length: 14; V: TRDV1; J: TRDJ1; D: NA; DNA: TGTGCTCTTGGGGAAAGGGTATCCCTACCCAAACTCATCTTT; CDR3: CALGERVSLPKLIF
size: few; length: 22; V: TRDV1; J: TRDJ1; D: TRDD3; DNA: TGTGCTCTTGGGCCCCCAACGGTCTTCGCACCTACTGGGGGCTGCGTGACCGATAAACTCATCTTT; CDR3: CALGPPTVFAPTGGCVTDKLIF
size: NA; length: 18; V: TRDV1; J: TRDJ1; D: TRDD3; DNA: TGTGCTCTTGGGGGGTTCCCGGGGGATACGCCTTACACCGATAAACTCATCTTT; CDR3: CALGGFPGDTPYTDKLIF
size: few; length: 16; V: TRDV1; J: TRDJ1; D: TRDD3; DNA: TGTGCTCTTGGGGACATGGTACTGGGGGACACCGATAAACTCATCTTT; CDR3: CALGDMVLGDTDKLIF
size: few; length: 19; V: TRDV1; J: TRDJ1; D: TRDD3; DNA: TGTGCTCTTGGGGAAGGATCAGCTCTTATTACTGGGGGACCCCGAAAACTCATCTTT; CDR3: CALGEGSALITGGPRKLIF
size: once; length: 18; V: TRDV1; J: TRDJ1; D: TRDD3; DNA: TGTGCTCTTGGGGAACTTTCCTATTACTGGGGGCACACCGATAAACTCATCTTT; CDR3: CALGELSYYWGHTDKLIF
size: few; length: 19; V: TRDV1; J: TRDJ1; D: TRDD3; DNA: TGTGCTCTTGGGGAAGTTTCTACACTGGGGGAACCGTACACCGATAAACTCATCTTT; CDR3: CALGEVSTLGEPYTDKLIF
size: NA; length: 21; V: TRDV1; J: TRDJ1; D: NA; DNA: TGTGCTCTTGGGGAAGTGGTAAACGGCGAACGAGGGAGGGCGTACACCGATAAACTCATCTTT; CDR3: CALGEVVNGERGRAYTDKLIF
size: NA; length: 21; V: TRDV1; J: TRDJ1; D: TRDD3; DNA: TGTGCTCTTGGGGGCCGCTTCCTACGTAGGTTTGGGGGATACGACACCGATAAACTCATCTTT; CDR3: CALGGRFLRRFGGYDTDKLIF
size: NA; length: 20; V: TRDV1; J: TRDJ1; D: TRDD3; DNA: TGTGCTCTTGGGGAATTCTGTCCTGGGGGATTCGATCCCCACACCGATAAACTCATCTTT; CDR3: CALGEFCPGGFDPHTDKLIF
size: NA; length: 21; V: TRDV1; J: TRDJ1; D: NA; DNA: TGTGCTCTTGGGGAACTGTCCCGGCCTTTAGGGTGGGGGCCCCACACCGATAAACTCATCTTT; CDR3: CALGELSRPLGWGPHTDKLIF
size: once; length: 20; V: TRDV1; J: TRDJ1; D: TRDD3; DNA: TGTGCTCTTGGGGACCCCCTTCCCACGAGGCCTGGGGGATACACCGATAAACTCATCTTT; CDR3: CALGDPLPTRPGGYTDKLIF
size: NA; length: 16; V: TRDV1; J: TRDJ1; D: NA; DNA: TGTGCTCTTGGGGAAAGCCACTACTGGAACACCGATAAACTCATCTTT; CDR3: CALGESHYWNTDKLIF
size: few; length: 20; V: TRDV1; J: TRDJ1; D: TRDD3; DNA: TGTGCTCTTGGGGATGAGCTCCTACGAGCTGGGGGATGGTACACCGATAAACTCATCTTT; CDR3: CALGDELLRAGGWYTDKLIF
size: few; length: 16; V: TRDV1; J: TRDJ1; D: NA; DNA: TGTGCTCTTGAAGTGCGGGATTTGCTCACCACCGATAAACTCATCTTT; CDR3: CALEVRDLLTTDKLIF
size: NA; length: 22; V: TRDV1; J: TRDJ1; D: TRDD3; DNA: TGTGCTCTTGGGGAAATAAGAGCCCCTAGTCTTTATGGGGGGATACGCTCCGATAAACTCATCTTT; CDR3: CALGEIRAPSLYGGIRSDKLIF
size: NA; length: 22; V: TRDV1; J: TRDJ1; D: NA; DNA: TGTGCTCTTGGCCCATGTTTGGCAGAACGTAAGGGGAGGGATATGGCCACCGATAAACTCATCTTT; CDR3: CALGPCLAERKGRDMATDKLIF
size: NA; length: 21; V: TRDV1; J: TRDJ1; D: TRDD3; DNA: TGTGCTCTTGGGGAAGCGGGTATCCTCCTACTGGGGGATAGGGGGCCCGATAAACTCATCTTT; CDR3: CALGEAGILLLGDRGPDKLIF
size: NA; length: 17; V: TRDV1; J: TRDJ1; D: NA; DNA: TGTGCTCTTGGGGAACTAGTGGTTCCGCGTAACACCGATAAACTCATCTTT; CDR3: CALGELVVPRNTDKLIF
size: few; length: 20; V: TRDV1; J: TRDJ1; D: TRDD3; DNA: TGTGCTCTTGGGGTGCCTTCCTTCCCCTGGGGGATAAGGGACACCGATAAACTCATCTTT; CDR3: CALGVPSFPWGIRDTDKLIF
size: NA; length: 18; V: TRDV1; J: TRDJ1; D: NA; DNA: TGTGCTCTTGGGGAACCCTACGGTGATACGCCTATGGCCGATAAACTCATCTTT; CDR3: CALGEPYGDTPMADKLIF
size: NA; length: 20; V: TRDV1; J: TRDJ1; D: TRDD3; DNA: TGTGCTCTTGGGGACTTACAAGCCAGTGTACGACTGGGGGATGATGGTAAACTCATCTTT; CDR3: CALGDLQASVRLGDDGKLIF
size: NA; length: 18; V: TRDV2; J: TRDJ3; D: TRDD3; DNA: TGTGCCTGTGACAATGAGCTGGGGGATACCTGGGACACCCGACAGATGTTTTTC; CDR3: CACDNELGDTWDTRQMFF
size: few; length: 23; V: TRDV1; J: TRDJ1; D: TRDD3; DNA: TGTGCTCTTGGGGACTCGACCTATTGGGGGATACTTATCCCCCAGGAGTACACCGATAAACTCATCTTT; CDR3: CALGDSTYWGILIPQEYTDKLIF
size: NA; length: 18; V: TRDV1; J: TRDJ1; D: TRDD3; DNA: TGTGCTCTTGGGGAAGGGCGTAACTGGGGGATACAACCCGATAAACTCATCTTT; CDR3: CALGEGRNWGIQPDKLIF
size: NA; length: 17; V: TRDV1; J: TRDJ1; D: NA; DNA: TGTGCTCTTGGGGAAGAGACCTGGGGACCCTCCCGACTTAAACTCATCTTT; CDR3: CALGEETWGPSRLKLIF
size: once; length: 20; V: TRDV1; J: TRDJ1; D: TRDD3; DNA: TGTGCTCTTGGGGAAAGGTCCTACCTCTTGTACTGGGGGATAGGTGAGAAACTCATCTTT; CDR3: CALGERSYLLYWGIGEKLIF
size: NA; length: 18; V: TRDV1; J: TRDJ1; D: NA; DNA: TGTGCTCTTGGGGAACAACAGGGTGCCCCCCGTACAACCGATAAACTCATCTTT; CDR3: CALGEQQGAPRTTDKLIF
size: NA; length: 21; V: TRDV1; J: TRDJ1; D: TRDD3; DNA: TGTGCTCTTGGGCAATTTTCCTCCGGGACTGGGGGAATGGGGGACACCGATAAACTCATCTTT; CDR3: CALGQFSSGTGGMGDTDKLIF